The 14 T cell receptor beta chains below all came from one sample that was sequenced in a study of T cell responses to AZD1222 COVID-19 vaccine. Sequencing was performed with immunoSEQ multiplex PCR; in TCRdb, only in-frame clones are kept and a portion is missing. This table has over 95,000 clones, approximately 94% appearing once. The sample in question was peripheral blood, obtained on day 0 of AZD1222 vaccination. The receptors originated from an adult in good health.

The rearrangement links TRBV5-1 to TRBJ2-1; the match to TRBD2 covers 16 bases. V was clipped by 4 bases and J by 7 bases; unmatched bases: 8. This CDR3 has 17 amino acids. Germline values: CDR1 SGHRS, CDR2 YFSETQ. CDR3 loop: CASSPGLAGGPSNEQFF. For the CDR3, the DNA is TGCGCCAGCAGCCCGGGACTAGCGGGAGGGCCGTCTAATGAGCAGTTCTTC.

The chain combines TRBV19 with TRBJ2-7, with TRBD1 as a possible D gene (5 bases). Trimming left V 3 bases short and J 4 bases short, with 10 bases between. Germline CDR1 is LNHDA and CDR2 is SQIVND (reference sequence). CDR3 length: 13 amino acids. The CDR3 is CASSIGAEYEQYF. CDR3 DNA sequence: TGTGCCAGTAGTATTGGGGCGGAATACGAGCAGTACTTC.

This clone was counted a single time. The chain joins TRBV5-1 to TRBJ2-1, with D possibly matching TRBD2 (6 bases). Germline assignment: CDR1 SGHRS and CDR2 YFSETQ. The CDR3 sequence is 14 residues long. Between the trimmed V and J ends, which lost 0 bases and 7 bases, there was a span of 11 bases. This chain's CDR3 is CASSLVRERNEQFF. CDR3 nucleotide sequence: TGCGCCAGCAGCTTGGTTCGGGAGCGGAATGAGCAGTTCTTC.

This clone was detected a few times. This chain links TRBV30 with TRBJ2-1; a possible D gene is TRBD2 (5 bases). V shed 5 bases and J shed 0 bases, with 11 bases lying between them. The CDR3 is 14 residues long. Germline V gene data show CDR1 as GTSNPN and CDR2 as SVGIG (reference sequence). Here the CDR3 DNA reads TGTGCCTGGGGGGAGCTGGGCTCCTACAATGAGCAGTTCTTC. Its translation is CAWGELGSYNEQFF.

This clone appeared once. The gene calls are TRBV21-1 and TRBJ1-4; the table's D call, TRBD1, has no DNA check behind it. TRBV21-1 is a pseudogene segment. This CDR3 has 18 residues. The CDR3: CASSKTTGARPPREKLFF. The CDR3 bases are TGTGCCAGCAGCAAAACCACAGGGGCGAGGCCCCCGAGGGAAAAACTGTTTTTT.

The chain recombines TRBV19 with TRBJ1-1, with D unclear. V was clipped by 3 bases and J by 5 bases, with 10 bases between them. Germline loops: CDR1 LNHDA, CDR2 SQIVND (reference sequence). The CDR3 sequence is 13 residues long. CDR3 DNA: TGTGCCAGTAGTATTTTGTTTGGGACTGAAGCTTTCTTT. Translated: CASSILFGTEAFF.

The chain is built from TRBV4-2 and TRBJ2-3; 8 bases match TRBD2. V gave up 2 bases and J gave up 0 bases; unmatched junction bases: 4. The CDR3 is 16 residues long. CDR1 LGHNA and CDR2 YNFKEQ come from the germline V gene. CDR3 DNA: TGTGCCAGCAGCCAATATTCTAGCGGGAGCACAGATACGCAGTATTTT. This encodes CASSQYSSGSTDTQYF.

The rearrangement uses TRBV29-1 and TRBJ2-7; TRBD1 matches at 8 bases. CDR1 is SQVTM and CDR2 is ANQGSEA in the germline V gene. Losses at the gene ends were 6 bases for V and 0 bases for J; bases not matched to a gene: 4. There are 13 residues in the CDR3. CDR3 in amino acids: CSVFGTGSYEQYF. The CDR3 DNA follows: TGCAGCGTCTTCGGGACAGGCTCCTACGAGCAGTACTTC.

V is TRBV9 and J is TRBJ1-2, with D uncertain. This CDR3 has 15 amino acids. Germline loops: CDR1 SGDLS, CDR2 YYNGEE. The V and J ends lost 4 bases and 4 bases respectively, with 17 bases between them. The CDR3 DNA reads TGTGCCAGCAGCCTACAAAGTGGCAGGAGCTATGGCTACACCTTC. Residues: CASSLQSGRSYGYTF.

The rearrangement uses TRBV27 and TRBJ2-1; D is uncertain. Germline V gene lookup returns CDR1 MNHEY and CDR2 SMNVEV (reference sequence). Trimming took off 2 bases at V and 7 bases at J, with 3 bases between the two ends. There are 11 residues in the CDR3. CDR3 amino acids: CASSLGNEQFF. The CDR3, as DNA: TGTGCCAGCAGTTTAGGGAATGAGCAGTTCTTC.

This CDR3 is CASSKRLGTGGAYGYTF. Here the CDR3 DNA reads TGTGCCAGTAGTAAGCGGTTGGGGACAGGGGGCGCGTATGGCTACACCTTC. The J gene is TRBJ1-2, the V gene TRBV19; 12 positions match TRBD1. J lost 5 bases, V lost 4 bases, and 11 bases had no gene match. The V gene's germline CDR1 is LNHDA and CDR2 SQIVND (reference sequence). The CDR3 covers 17 residues.

The rearrangement uses TRBV5-1 and TRBJ2-1; D is undetermined. The V end was cut by 0 bases, the J end by 7 bases, with 17 bases between. From germline, CDR1 is SGHRS and CDR2 YFSETQ. The CDR3 is 16 residues long. The CDR3 is CASSLGNVAVPNEQFF. The CDR3 bases are TGCGCCAGCAGCTTGGGTAACGTAGCTGTCCCAAATGAGCAGTTCTTC.

This sequence joins TRBV19 and TRBJ1-2; D possibly corresponds to TRBD1 (6 bases). The CDR3 is 13 amino acids. The V end was cut by 3 bases, the J end by 5 bases, with 10 bases between. Germline V CDR1 and CDR2: LNHDA, SQIVND (reference sequence). CDR3 in amino acids: CASSIRDTYGYTF. The CDR3 DNA follows: TGTGCCAGTAGTATCCGGGACACTTATGGCTACACCTTC. The full variable domain, rest sourced from reference TRBV19 and TRBJ1-2, is DGGITQSPKYLFRKEGQNVTLSCEQNLNHDAMYWYRQDPGQGLRLIYYSQIVNDFQKGDIAEGYSVSREKKESFPLTVTSAQKNPTAFYLCASSIRDTYGYTFGSGTRLTVV.

The rearrangement links TRBV7-9 to TRBJ1-1; D not resolved. In germline, CDR1 is SEHNR, CDR2 FQNEAQ (reference sequence). V was trimmed by 4 bases and J by 0 bases, leaving 12 bases between them. The CDR3 is made up of 15 amino acids. CDR3 sequence reads: CASSYQEPLNTEAFF. The CDR3 nucleotides are TGTGCCAGCAGCTACCAGGAACCTCTGAACACTGAAGCTTTCTTT. Based on the CDR3 plus reference TRBV7-9 and TRBJ1-1, the full variable domain is DTGVSQNPRHKITKRGQNVTFRCDPISEHNRLYWYRQTLGQGPEFLTYFQNEAQLEKSRLLSDRFSAERPKGSFSTLEIQRTEQGDSAMYLCASSYQEPLNTEAFFGQGTRLTVV.